The 29 T cell receptor beta chains below were found in one sample sequenced in a study of neurological immune-mediated disorders. TCRdb ran MiXCR on the 5' RACE reads and lists one entry per CDR3 protein. The table records around 80,000 distinct CDR3 sequences, 9% to 12% of them present only once. What was sequenced was PBMCs. The receptors shown here come from a man aged 35 to 55 in good health.

This clonotype was found many times. The CDR3 DNA reads TGTGCCAGCAGCTCACAGCTCGCAACTAGCGGGGGGGGCACAGATACGCAGTATTTT. It is translated as CASSSQLATSGGGTDTQYF. The chain employs TRBV7-9 and TRBJ2-3; TRBD2 aligns across 13 bases. Germline V gene lookup returns CDR1 SEHNR and CDR2 FQNEAQ (reference sequence). The V gene end was trimmed by 4 bases and the J gene end by 1 base; junction bases not matched to a gene: 11. The length of the CDR3 is 19 residues.

This clonotype was seen at least ten times. The CDR3 DNA reads as TGTGCCAGCAGCCTGTGGGGACAGGGGCATAATGAGCAGTTCTTC. It encodes CASSLWGQGHNEQFF. The chain is built from TRBV14 and TRBJ2-1; 10 nucleotides match TRBD1. The CDR3 extends over 15 amino acids. Germline V CDR1 and CDR2: SGHDN, FVKESK. J lost 7 bases, V lost 4 bases, and 7 bases had no gene match.

This clonotype was detected ten times or more. This chain uses TRBV5-1 with TRBJ1-4, with a tentative D call TRBD1 (5 bases). This CDR3 is built from 13 residues. Germline loops: CDR1 SGHRS, CDR2 YFSETQ. Trimming pared 4 bases from V and 6 bases from J, leaving 10 bases between. The CDR3 loop is CASSPGTDEKLFF. The CDR3 bases are TGCGCCAGCAGCCCTGGGACGGATGAAAAACTGTTTTTT.

V gene TRBV28 combines with J gene TRBJ1-2; 8 nucleotides match TRBD1. CDR3 length: 15 residues. Germline lookup yields CDR1 MDHEN and CDR2 SYDVKM. The J segment lost 4 bases and the V segment lost 8 bases, leaving 12 bases of the junction unmatched. The CDR3, as DNA: TGTGCCAGCGGGACAGGCGACGTTGGGGTCTATGGCTACACCTTC. Amino acid sequence: CASGTGDVGVYGYTF.

This clonotype appeared many times. The genes are TRBV7-2 and TRBJ2-5; D call uncertain. The CDR3 has 15 amino acids. Germline V gene sequence: CDR1 SGHTA, CDR2 FQGNSA. The ends were cut back, 1 base at V and 6 bases at J, with 15 bases in the middle. The CDR3 DNA is TGTGCCAGCAGCTTAGATAGATTGCGAATAAAGACCCAGTACTTC. Amino acid sequence: CASSLDRLRIKTQYF. The entire variable domain, with the rest obtained from reference TRBV7-2 and TRBJ2-5, is as follows: GAGVSQSPSNKVTEKGKDVELRCDPISGHTALYWYRQSLGQGLEFLIYFQGNSAPDKSGLPSDRFSAERTGGSVSTLTIQRTQQEDSAVYLCASSLDRLRIKTQYFGPGTRLLVL.

This clonotype has a count of ten or more. The genes are TRBV9 and TRBJ2-7; D tentatively fits TRBD1 or TRBD2 (5 bases each). Germline CDR1 and CDR2: SGDLS and YYNGEE. This CDR3 has 15 residues. Trimming pared 0 bases from V and 6 bases from J, leaving 16 bases between. CDR3 nucleotides: TGTGCCAGCAGCGTAGGGGACGCCCAGGTCCTCGAGCAGTACTTC. Amino acid sequence: CASSVGDAQVLEQYF.

This clonotype was detected ten times or more. This chain uses TRBV10-3 with TRBJ2-7; 8 positions match TRBD1. The CDR3 contains 13 residues. Germline values: CDR1 ENHRY, CDR2 SYGVKD. V was pared by 10 bases and J by 4 bases, with 9 bases of the junction left unmatched. CDR3 sequence (DNA): TGTGCCACTCTCGGACAGGGATCTTACGAGCAGTACTTC. Its protein product is CATLGQGSYEQYF.

This clonotype has ten or more counts. This sequence joins TRBV6-1 and TRBJ2-7, with 7 bases matching TRBD2. V was pared by 1 base and J by 4 bases, with 7 bases of the junction left unmatched. Germline V CDR1 and CDR2: MNHNS, SASEGT. This CDR3 has 15 amino acids. This CDR3 reads CASSEGWGGGYEQYF. The CDR3 DNA sequence: TGTGCCAGCAGTGAAGGATGGGGCGGGGGTTACGAGCAGTACTTC.

The table lists this clonotype with many counts. The gene calls are TRBV20-1 and TRBJ1-2, with unresolved D. The V gene lost 2 bases and the J gene lost 4 bases, with 11 bases spanning the gap. The CDR3 consists of 13 residues. Germline V gene lookup returns CDR1 DFQATT and CDR2 SNEGSKA (reference sequence). CDR3 region: CSARPLSAYGYTF. CDR3 coding DNA: TGCAGTGCTAGACCTCTATCCGCCTATGGCTACACCTTC.

This clonotype showed up many times. The gene calls are TRBV9 and TRBJ1-3; D perhaps matches TRBD1 (6 bases). The germline V and J ends were trimmed by 0 bases and 2 bases, with 9 bases remaining between them. Per the germline V gene, CDR1 is SGDLS and CDR2 is YYNGEE. This CDR3 region has 15 residues. The CDR3 here is CASSVVSGAGNTIYF. As DNA, the CDR3 is TGTGCCAGCAGCGTAGTCTCAGGGGCTGGAAACACCATATATTTT.

This clonotype was seen ten or more times. The rearrangement joins TRBV12-3 or TRBV12-4 to TRBJ2-7; weak D call: TRBD2 (6 bases). V was shortened by 3 bases and J by 0 bases, with 12 bases between the two germline ends. The CDR3 has 15 residues. The CDR3 DNA is TGTGCCAGCAGTTTGAGATCCGGGAGCTCCTACGAGCAGTACTTC. Encoded protein: CASSLRSGSSYEQYF.

In its sample, this clonotype was seen many times. The chain is built from TRBV20-1 and TRBJ2-1; 9 bases align to TRBD2. Germline V gene lookup returns CDR1 DFQATT and CDR2 SNEGSKA (reference sequence). V lost 5 bases, J lost 12 bases, and 11 bases stayed unmatched. CDR3 length: 13 amino acids. The CDR3 DNA follows: TGCAGTGCTTCCCTAGCGGGAAGGGACGGGCAGTTCTTC. This gives the protein CSASLAGRDGQFF.

This clonotype came up a few times. The rearrangement links TRBV7-3 to TRBJ2-2; TRBD2 matches 7 bases. The CDR3 covers 18 residues. Germline CDR1 and CDR2: SGHTA and FQGTGA. Trimming cost V 0 bases and J 6 bases; bases outside gene matches: 13. CDR3 protein: CASSLTRGFRTSSGELFF. The DNA of the CDR3 is TGTGCCAGCAGCTTAACGCGTGGGTTTAGGACTAGTTCCGGGGAGCTGTTTTTT. Based on the CDR3 plus reference TRBV7-3 and TRBJ2-2, the full variable domain is GAGVSQTPSNKVTEKGKYVELRCDPISGHTALYWYRQSLGQGPEFLIYFQGTGAADDSGLPNDRFFAVRPEGSVSTLKIQRTERGDSAVYLCASSLTRGFRTSSGELFFGEGSRLTVL.

This clonotype was recorded at least ten times. This CDR3 reads CASSYAPGRNQPQHF. DNA for the CDR3: TGTGCCAGCAGTTACGCCCCAGGGAGGAATCAGCCCCAGCATTTT. The chain recombines TRBV6-5 with TRBJ1-5, with D possibly matching TRBD1 (5 bases). V was pared by 2 bases and J by 4 bases, with 12 bases between. In germline, CDR1 is MNHEY, CDR2 SVGAGI. This CDR3 spans 15 amino acids.

This clonotype was recorded only once. Because the CDR3's place on the DNA is in doubt, the DNA is left out and the CDR3 is given as listed by TCRdb. The chain couples TRBV9 to TRBJ2-1; the D call of TRBD1 is as the table states it, not checked on the DNA. The germline V gene has CDR1 SGDLS and CDR2 YYNGEE. The CDR3 comprises 22 residues, both ends counted. CDR3 amino acids: CASSFYICSAKDGTASYNEQFF.

This clonotype was picked up many times. The chain links TRBV28 to TRBJ1-2; D is unresolved. V was pared by 3 bases and J by 2 bases, with 10 bases between. Germline-derived CDR1 and CDR2 are MDHEN and SYDVKM. The CDR3 length is 14 residues. The CDR3 is CASSFSGVNYGYTF. In DNA, the CDR3 is TGTGCCAGCAGTTTTTCCGGGGTGAACTATGGCTACACCTTC.

This clonotype has a count of ten or more. The gene calls are TRBV11-2 and TRBJ2-5; TRBD2 aligns across 9 bases. With V trimmed by 8 bases and J by 5 bases, 12 bases remained unmatched. Germline CDR1 is SGHAT and CDR2 is FQNNGV. The length of the CDR3 is 15 residues. The CDR3 DNA reads TGTGCCAGCGAAATTAGCGGGAGCACAGGGGAGACCCAGTACTTC. It codes for CASEISGSTGETQYF. The complete variable domain, with remaining parts taken from reference TRBV11-2 and TRBJ2-5, reads EAGVAQSPRYKIIEKRQSVAFWCNPISGHATLYWYQQILGQGPKLLIQFQNNGVVDDSQLPKDRFSAERLKGVDSTLKIQPAKLEDSAVYLCASEISGSTGETQYFGPGTRLLVL.

This clonotype was seen at least ten times. The genes are TRBV7-9 and TRBJ2-1, with 7 positions matching TRBD2. The CDR3 is 14 amino acids. The germline CDR1 and CDR2 sequences are SEHNR and FQNEAQ (reference sequence). The junction had 5 bases not matched to a gene; V was cut back by 5 bases and J by 4 bases. Here the CDR3 DNA reads TGTGCCAGCAGCAAGAGCGGGGTATACAATGAGCAGTTCTTC. It translates to CASSKSGVYNEQFF.

The sample holds many counts of this clonotype. The CDR3 coding sequence is TGCAGTGCTAGAGATTCGACGACAGGGGTAGGCTATGGCTACACCTTC. Residues: CSARDSTTGVGYGYTF. V is TRBV20-1 and J is TRBJ1-2; 8 nucleotides align to TRBD1. This CDR3 contains 16 residues. V lost 0 bases, J lost 4 bases, and 10 bases stayed unmatched. The V gene's germline CDR1 is DFQATT and CDR2 SNEGSKA (reference sequence).

This clonotype was seen repeatedly, ten times or more. The J gene is TRBJ1-1, the V gene TRBV7-9; TRBD1 agrees at 8 bases. The CDR3 extends over 15 amino acids. V was clipped by 4 bases and J by 0 bases; unmatched bases: 4. The V gene's germline CDR1 is SEHNR and CDR2 FQNEAQ (reference sequence). The chain's CDR3 is CASSSDRVMNTEAFF. DNA of the CDR3: TGTGCCAGCAGCTCGGACAGGGTCATGAACACTGAAGCTTTCTTT.

This clonotype was counted at least ten times. The chain links TRBV2 to TRBJ2-3; D is perhaps TRBD1 or TRBD2 (6 bases each). The length of the CDR3 is 16 residues. Germline V CDR1 and CDR2: SNHLY, FYNNEI. Trimming left V 6 bases short and J 6 bases short, with 22 bases between. CDR3 sequence reads: CASRRGTGRRVDTQYF. As DNA, the CDR3 is TGTGCCAGCAGGAGGGGGACTGGACGACGGGTGGATACGCAGTATTTT.

This clonotype came up many times. V gene TRBV29-1 combines with J gene TRBJ2-1, with D unclear. The CDR3 totals 12 residues. Germline CDR1 SQVTM, CDR2 ANQGSEA. Trimming stripped 0 bases from V and 8 bases from J, with 8 bases between. The CDR3 here is CSVEDHLDEQFF. CDR3 nucleotide sequence: TGCAGCGTTGAAGATCATCTGGATGAGCAGTTCTTC.

The sample holds many counts of this clonotype. The chain recombines TRBV5-1 with TRBJ2-2; weak D call: TRBD2 (6 bases). CDR1 is SGHRS, CDR2 YFSETQ, per germline. There are 16 residues in the CDR3. The germline V and J ends were trimmed by 3 bases and 3 bases, with 15 bases remaining between them. CDR3 bases: TGCGCCAGCAGCTCAGGGACTCGGCGGGACACCGGGGAGCTGTTTTTT. Protein sequence: CASSSGTRRDTGELFF.

This clonotype appeared many times. This chain uses TRBV10-3 with TRBJ1-4; no clear D. Trimming shortened V by 5 bases and J by 6 bases, and 13 bases separated the two germline ends. This CDR3 spans 14 amino acids. The germline gives CDR1 ENHRY, CDR2 SYGVKD. The DNA of the CDR3 is TGTGCCATCAGTTTCGGCGGCGGGGATGAAAAACTGTTTTTT. This encodes CAISFGGGDEKLFF.

To note about this clonotype: One end of the junction varies from germline; a read error may be responsible. J is TRBJ2-1 and V is TRBV4-1; D call uncertain. CDR1 is MGHRA, CDR2 YSYEKL, per germline. The CDR3 covers 15 residues. The CDR3 loop is CVSSQKVSRDNEQFF. The CDR3 nucleotides read TGCGTCAGCAGCCAAAAGGTCTCCCGGGACAATGAGCAGTTCTTC.

Of note for this clonotype: A read error may be the cause here, since a much bigger clone is one base away. V is TRBV5-1 and J is TRBJ2-5, with D hard to call. The V end lost 1 base, the J end lost 2 bases, and 15 bases lay between the germline ends. The CDR3 has 16 residues. Germline lookup yields CDR1 SGHRS and CDR2 YFSETQ. CDR3: CASSLSITTDQETQYF. CDR3 sequence (DNA): TGCGCCAGCAGCTTGAGCATTACAACCGATCAAGAGACCCAGTACTTC.

This sequence joins TRBV18 and TRBJ2-7, with TRBD2 identical over 13 bases. From germline, CDR1 is KGHSH and CDR2 LQKENI. The CDR3 has 17 residues. The junction had 8 bases not matched to a gene; V was cut back by 2 bases and J by 4 bases. CDR3 sequence reads: CASSPSGTSGIQYEQYF. The CDR3 DNA reads as TGTGCCAGCTCACCATCCGGGACTAGCGGGATCCAATACGAGCAGTACTTC. Full variable domain (missing parts from reference TRBV18 and TRBJ2-7): NAGVMQNPRHLVRRRGQEARLRCSPMKGHSHVYWYRQLPEEGLKFMVYLQKENIIDESGMPKERFSAEFPKEGPSILRIQQVVRGDSAAYFCASSPSGTSGIQYEQYFGPGTRLTVT.

The sample holds many counts of this clonotype. The chain employs TRBV9 and TRBJ2-7, with TRBD2 matching 7 bases. The V gene's germline CDR1 is SGDLS and CDR2 YYNGEE. V shed 1 base, J shed 7 bases, and the junction held 5 bases outside the gene matches. This CDR3 has 13 residues. The CDR3 sequence: CASSVITGGEQYF. The CDR3 region has the DNA TGTGCCAGCAGCGTAATTACGGGGGGAGAGCAGTACTTC.

In its sample, this clonotype was seen many times. The V and J genes are TRBV3-1 and TRBJ2-5; D unclear. This CDR3 comprises 13 residues. Between the trimmed V and J ends, which lost 0 bases and 3 bases, there was a span of 5 bases. Germline assignment: CDR1 LGHDT and CDR2 YNNKEL (reference sequence). For the CDR3, the DNA is TGTGCCAGCAGCCAAGAGGGAAAAGAGACCCAGTACTTC. As protein: CASSQEGKETQYF.